These 29 T cell receptor beta chains were all obtained from the same sample, sequenced in a study of blood T cell repertoires in COVID-19. TCRdb keeps only in-frame clones here, not all; method: immunoSEQ multiplex PCR. The data hold just over 60,000 clones, with 70% to 85% observed a single time. The sequenced sample consisted of peripheral blood. These receptors were collected from a woman aged 80 or older with active or convalescent COVID-19.

The genes are TRBV5-1 and TRBJ2-5; perhaps TRBD2 as D (6 bases). The CDR3 length is 16 residues. Germline CDR1 and CDR2: SGHRS and YFSETQ. Trimming cost V 4 bases and J 5 bases, with 21 bases left between them. CDR3 nucleotides: TGCGCCAGCAGCACCGAACCGGGGGTCCCCCTGGAGACCCAGTACTTC. Protein sequence: CASSTEPGVPLETQYF.

CDR3 in DNA: TGTGCCAGCAGTGAAGGGCCGAACACCGGGGAGCTGTTTTTT. Translation: CASSEGPNTGELFF. The V gene is TRBV6-1, the J gene TRBJ2-2; D is uncertain. CDR1 and CDR2 from the germline V gene are MNHNS and SASEGT. The CDR3 has 14 amino acids. V lost 1 base to trimming and J lost 0 bases, with 3 bases between them.

The genes are TRBV4-1 and TRBJ1-4, with 7 bases lining up with TRBD1. The V gene's germline CDR1 is MGHRA and CDR2 YSYEKL. The J segment lost 8 bases and the V segment lost 0 bases, leaving 6 bases of the junction unmatched. The CDR3 is 15 amino acids. In DNA, the CDR3 is TGCGCCAGCAGCCAAGAAAACAGGGGAACGGAAAAACTGTTTTTT. Its translation is CASSQENRGTEKLFF.

This clone appeared a single time. The genes are TRBV7-8 and TRBJ2-1; D call uncertain. CDR3 length: 13 residues. Looked up from germline, CDR1 is SGHVS and CDR2 is FQNEAQ. With 2 bases removed from V and 6 bases from J, the gap between germline ends came to 8 bases. The CDR3 nucleotides read TGTGCCAGCAGCTTAAATTCAGGCAATGAGCAGTTCTTC. This sequence encodes CASSLNSGNEQFF.

The rearrangement uses TRBV18 and TRBJ2-3, with D tentatively TRBD1 (5 bases). Trimming took off 3 bases at V and 0 bases at J, with 10 bases between the two ends. From germline, CDR1 is KGHSH and CDR2 LQKENI. CDR3 length: 15 amino acids. CDR3 sequence reads: CASSPPGLSTDTQYF. For the CDR3, the DNA is TGTGCCAGCTCACCCCCAGGGTTAAGCACAGATACGCAGTATTTT.

The chain links TRBV5-6 to TRBJ1-4, with 8 bases aligning to TRBD1. Germline CDR1 and CDR2: SGHDT and YYEEEE. This CDR3 region has 14 residues. V dropped 3 bases and J dropped 6; count of bases not matched to a gene: 4. Here the CDR3 DNA reads TGTGCCAGCAGCTACAGGGGGTTACATGAAAAACTGTTTTTT. The encoded protein is CASSYRGLHEKLFF. The entire variable domain, with the rest obtained from reference TRBV5-6 and TRBJ1-4, is as follows: DAGVTQSPTHLIKTRGQQVTLRCSPKSGHDTVSWYQQALGQGPQFIFQYYEEEERQRGNFPDRFSGHQFPNYSSELNVNALLLGDSALYLCASSYRGLHEKLFFGSGTQLSVL.

The chain recombines TRBV5-1 with TRBJ1-1; no firm D call. The V end was cut by 5 bases, the J end by 5 bases, with 16 bases between. CDR3 length: 14 amino acids. Germline lookup yields CDR1 SGHRS and CDR2 YFSETQ. As DNA, the CDR3 is TGCGCCAGCAGACCCGGTGTGGCGGGGACTGAAGCTTTCTTT. It encodes CASRPGVAGTEAFF.

This chain joins TRBV2 and TRBJ2-1, with 7 bases lining up with TRBD1. This CDR3 is 13 amino acids long. The V and J ends lost 4 bases and 7 bases, in that order; junction bases with no gene match: 4. Germline CDR1 and CDR2: SNHLY and FYNNEI. The CDR3 sequence is CASSGGQMNEQFF. The CDR3 DNA reads TGTGCCAGCAGTGGGGGACAGATGAATGAGCAGTTCTTC.

J is TRBJ1-2 and V is TRBV12-3 or TRBV12-4; TRBD1 matches 8 bases. CDR3 length equals 13 residues. V trimming: 5 bases; J trimming: 4 bases; junction bases outside the gene matches: 3. Here the CDR3 DNA reads TGTGCCAGCAGTAAAACAGGGGGCTATGGCTACACCTTC. This sequence encodes CASSKTGGYGYTF.

The gene calls are TRBV6-5 and TRBJ2-7, with TRBD2 identical over 13 bases. Germline assignment: CDR1 MNHEY and CDR2 SVGAGI. J was trimmed by 3 bases and V by 6 bases; bases with no gene match: 2. The CDR3 sequence is 14 residues long. The CDR3 reads CASRLAGGLYEQYF. The CDR3 DNA follows: TGTGCCAGCAGACTAGCGGGGGGGCTCTACGAGCAGTACTTC.

The rearrangement links TRBV5-5 to TRBJ1-5; 8 bases fit TRBD1. This CDR3 has 15 residues. Germline V gene sequence: CDR1 SGHKS, CDR2 YYEKEE (reference sequence). V shed 2 bases, J shed 5 bases, and the junction held 6 bases outside the gene matches. The CDR3 protein is CASSFGQGLHQPQHF. As DNA, the CDR3 is TGTGCCAGCAGCTTCGGACAGGGCCTTCATCAGCCCCAGCATTTT.

There are a few counts of this clone. The chain joins TRBV5-1 to TRBJ2-7, with 9 bases fitting TRBD2. The V gene end was trimmed by 0 bases and the J gene end by 6 bases; junction bases not matched to a gene: 7. Germline CDR1 is SGHRS and CDR2 is YFSETQ. CDR3 size: 15 residues. The CDR3 sequence is CASSLGTRGGVEQYF. CDR3 DNA: TGCGCCAGCAGCTTGGGGACGCGGGGGGGCGTCGAGCAGTACTTC.

CDR3 bases: TGTGCCAGCAGCGCGACTAGCGGGGGGGTAGAGACCCAGTACTTC. Translating it yields CASSATSGGVETQYF. The chain couples TRBV7-8 to TRBJ2-5, with 14 bases lining up with TRBD2. The J segment lost 4 bases and the V segment lost 5 bases, leaving 3 bases of the junction unmatched. The CDR3 length is 15 residues. Germline CDR1 reads SGHVS; CDR2 reads FQNEAQ.

The rearrangement uses TRBV11-1 and TRBJ1-3, with a possible D match to TRBD1 (5 bases). Trimming took 3 bases from V and 3 from J, leaving 15 bases between them. The germline V gene encodes CDR1 SGHAT and CDR2 FQDESV (reference sequence). The CDR3 contains 16 residues. In nucleotides, the CDR3 is TGTGCCAGCAGCTTGTTGGGGCAGCCTCTTGGAAACACCATATATTTT. Translating gives CASSLLGQPLGNTIYF.

The chain combines TRBV3-1 (or the pseudogene TRBV3-2) with TRBJ2-1; 7 nucleotides align to TRBD2. V lost 5 bases, J lost 0 bases, and 4 bases stayed unmatched. CDR3 length: 15 residues. CDR1 and CDR2 (germline): LGHDT, YNNKEL (reference sequence). CDR3 in DNA: TGTGCCAGCAGCTCCAGCGGGAACTCCTACAATGAGCAGTTCTTC. The encoded protein is CASSSSGNSYNEQFF.

The chain couples TRBV5-4 to TRBJ2-7, with 9 bases aligning to TRBD2. Germline CDR1 is SGHNT and CDR2 is YYREEE (reference sequence). Trimming took 4 bases from V and 2 from J; bases not matched to a gene: 7. This CDR3 has 15 amino acids. The CDR3 DNA reads TGTGCCAGCAGCATCGGGGCGGGGGGGCCCTACGAGCAGTACTTC. Amino acid sequence: CASSIGAGGPYEQYF.

The CDR3 region is CATSMTRQSNEKLFF. The CDR3 nucleotides are TGTGCCACCAGCATGACGAGACAGTCTAATGAAAAACTGTTTTTT. V is TRBV15 and J is TRBJ1-4; perhaps TRBD1 as D (5 bases). V was clipped by 4 bases and J by 3 bases, with 12 bases between them. Germline loops: CDR1 LNHNV, CDR2 YYDKDF (reference sequence). The CDR3 length is 15 residues.

The chain is built from TRBV18 and TRBJ1-1; 8 bases are shared with TRBD1. Trimming cost V 3 bases and J 4 bases; bases outside gene matches: 16. The CDR3 runs to 18 residues. Looked up from germline, CDR1 is KGHSH and CDR2 is LQKENI. CDR3 sequence (DNA): TGTGCCAGCTCACCCCTTCGAGACAGGGGATTGGCGGGCACTGAAGCTTTCTTT. Encoded protein: CASSPLRDRGLAGTEAFF.

This sequence joins TRBV6-1 and TRBJ1-5, with D tentatively TRBD1 (6 bases). There are 14 residues in the CDR3. Germline values: CDR1 MNHNS, CDR2 SASEGT. V was trimmed by 3 bases and J by 6 bases, leaving 12 bases between them. Here the CDR3 reads CASSEGAWRQPQHF. The CDR3 nucleotides are TGTGCCAGCAGTGAGGGGGCTTGGCGTCAGCCCCAGCATTTT.

The genes are TRBV19 and TRBJ2-3, with 9 positions matching TRBD1. Germline assignment: CDR1 LNHDA and CDR2 SQIVND (reference sequence). This CDR3 spans 16 amino acids. V dropped 5 bases and J dropped 1; count of bases not matched to a gene: 7. CDR3 DNA: TGTGCCAGTAGTGGGCCACAGGGGGCTGGCACAGATACGCAGTATTTT. Translating it yields CASSGPQGAGTDTQYF.

The CDR3, as DNA: TGTGCCAGCAGTCCGGGACAGGGCGTGGGGGAAGCTTTCTTT. As protein: CASSPGQGVGEAFF. The rearrangement uses TRBV5-4 and TRBJ1-1; 9 bases map to TRBD1. Unmatched junction bases numbered 10, after V lost 5 bases and J lost 8 bases. This CDR3 has 14 residues. Germline CDR1 is SGHNT and CDR2 is YYREEE (reference sequence). Looking up the rest from reference TRBV5-4 and TRBJ1-1 gives the full variable domain: ETGVTQSPTHLIKTRGQQVTLRCSSQSGHNTVSWYQQALGQGPQFIFQYYREEENGRGNFPPRFSGLQFPNYSSELNVNALELDDSALYLCASSPGQGVGEAFFGQGTRLTVV.

There are a few counts of this clone. This chain connects TRBV11-3 to TRBJ2-3, with 8 bases aligning to TRBD2. The germline gives CDR1 SGHNT, CDR2 YENEEA. The CDR3 has 15 residues. The ends lost 5 bases at V and 4 bases at J; junction bases unmatched: 8. In DNA form, the CDR3 reads TGTGCCAGCAGCCCGAATAGCGGGAATTCAGATACGCAGTATTTT. It is translated as CASSPNSGNSDTQYF.

The CDR3 bases are TGTGCCAGCAGCCATCCCGGGACTAGCGGTTCCTACGAGCAGTACTTC. Protein sequence: CASSHPGTSGSYEQYF. V is TRBV4-2 and J is TRBJ2-7; the match to TRBD2 covers 11 bases. CDR3 length: 16 amino acids. V lost 3 bases, J lost 1 base, and 5 bases stayed unmatched. From germline, CDR1 is LGHNA and CDR2 YNFKEQ.

This clone was detected only a few times. CDR3 in amino acids: CASSRGTLETQYF. In DNA, the CDR3 is TGTGCCAGCAGCAGGGGGACCTTAGAGACCCAGTACTTC. The V call is TRBV2, the J call TRBJ2-5, with 7 positions matching TRBD1. V shed 6 bases and J 4 bases; nucleotides not matched to a gene: 5. Germline values: CDR1 SNHLY, CDR2 FYNNEI. The CDR3 contains 13 residues. The complete variable domain, with remaining parts taken from reference TRBV2 and TRBJ2-5, reads EPEVTQTPSHQVTQMGQEVILRCVPISNHLYFYWYRQILGQKVEFLVSFYNNEISEKSEIFDDQFSVERPDGSNFTLKIRSTKLEDSAMYFCASSRGTLETQYFGPGTRLLVL.

The chain joins TRBV2 to TRBJ2-6, with 9 bases fitting TRBD1. The CDR3 extends over 16 amino acids. V gave up 4 bases and J gave up 4 bases; unmatched junction bases: 5. Germline V gene lookup returns CDR1 SNHLY and CDR2 FYNNEI. CDR3 residues: CASSVTGGMGANVLTF. CDR3 in DNA: TGTGCCAGCAGTGTTACAGGGGGCATGGGGGCCAACGTCCTGACTTTC.

The chain recombines TRBV4-2 with TRBJ1-2, with TRBD1 as a possible D gene (6 bases). There are 16 residues in the CDR3. The germline CDR1 and CDR2 sequences are LGHNA and YNFKEQ. The V and J ends lost 0 bases and 0 bases respectively, with 11 bases between them. In nucleotides, the CDR3 is TGTGCCAGCAGCCAAGAAAGGACAGCCTCTAACTATGGCTACACCTTC. Translating gives CASSQERTASNYGYTF.

The CDR3 sequence is CASSPIAGRYEQYF. CDR3 in DNA: TGCGCCAGCAGCCCCATAGCGGGGCGCTACGAGCAGTACTTC. The V and J genes are TRBV5-1 and TRBJ2-7; 8 bases line up with TRBD2. This CDR3 spans 14 amino acids. The V and J ends lost 4 bases and 3 bases, in that order; junction bases with no gene match: 6. CDR1 and CDR2 (germline): SGHRS, YFSETQ.

The chain combines TRBV5-1 with TRBJ2-1; TRBD1 aligns across 10 bases. The length of the CDR3 is 15 residues. Germline values: CDR1 SGHRS, CDR2 YFSETQ. The junction had 4 bases not matched to a gene; V was cut back by 0 bases and J by 7 bases. CDR3 sequence (DNA): TGCGCCAGCAGCTTGGTACCGGGACAGGGGAATGAGCAGTTCTTC. Protein sequence: CASSLVPGQGNEQFF.

The V and J genes are TRBV7-3 and TRBJ1-1, with 9 bases aligning to TRBD1. The CDR3 length is 14 residues. Germline V gives CDR1 SGHTA, CDR2 FQGTGA. The V and J ends lost 5 bases and 0 bases, in that order; junction bases with no gene match: 1. The CDR3 coding sequence is TGTGCCAGCAGCCGGACAGGGGTGAACACTGAAGCTTTCTTT. Translating gives CASSRTGVNTEAFF.